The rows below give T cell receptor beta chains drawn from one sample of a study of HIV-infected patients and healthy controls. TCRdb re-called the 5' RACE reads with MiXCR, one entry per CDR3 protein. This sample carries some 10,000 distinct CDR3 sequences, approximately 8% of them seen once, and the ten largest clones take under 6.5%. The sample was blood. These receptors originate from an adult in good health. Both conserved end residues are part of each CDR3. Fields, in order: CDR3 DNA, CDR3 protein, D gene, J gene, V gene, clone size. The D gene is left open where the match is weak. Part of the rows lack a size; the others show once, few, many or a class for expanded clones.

DNA: TGTGCCAGCAGTCCCACCACACCCGGGCAGGGGAGATCCGGGGAGCTGTTTTTT
CDR3: CASSPTTPGQGRSGELFF
D: NA
J: TRBJ2-2
V: TRBV6-5
size: medium-sized

DNA: TGTGCCAGCAGTGGATGGGGGACCGGGGAGCTGTTTTTT
CDR3: CASSGWGTGELFF
D: NA
J: TRBJ2-2
V: TRBV12-3/TRBV12-4
size: NA

DNA: TGTGCCAGCAGCTTGGGACTAGCTGTAGATTCGGCCAAAAACATTCAGTACTTC
CDR3: CASSLGLAVDSAKNIQYF
D: TRBD2
J: TRBJ2-4
V: TRBV5-4
size: few

DNA: TGTGCCTGGGGCCGGAGGACCTACGAGCAGTACTTC
CDR3: CAWGRRTYEQYF
D: NA
J: TRBJ2-7
V: TRBV30
size: medium-sized

DNA: TGTGCCAGCAGCGTAGCCACAGATACGCAGTATTTT
CDR3: CASSVATDTQYF
D: NA
J: TRBJ2-3
V: TRBV9
size: NA

DNA: TGTGCCAGCAGCGTAAGGGCCACTAGCACAGATACGCAGTATTTT
CDR3: CASSVRATSTDTQYF
D: NA
J: TRBJ2-3
V: TRBV9
size: medium-sized

DNA: TGCGCCAGCAGCCAAGAACTATGGGACAATGAGCAGTTCTTC
CDR3: CASSQELWDNEQFF
D: NA
J: TRBJ2-1
V: TRBV4-3
size: NA

DNA: TGTGCCAGCAGCCCGCAGTTGGGGACTCTCGGGGTTGAGCAGTACTTC
CDR3: CASSPQLGTLGVEQYF
D: NA
J: TRBJ2-7
V: TRBV7-2
size: NA

DNA: TGTGCCAGCGTGGGCCTCTACGAGCAGTACTTC
CDR3: CASVGLYEQYF
D: NA
J: TRBJ2-7
V: TRBV28
size: few

DNA: TGTGCCAGCAGTTTCCTTAGCGGGAGAGGAGCAAATGAGCAGTTCTTC
CDR3: CASSFLSGRGANEQFF
D: TRBD2
J: TRBJ2-1
V: TRBV28
size: many

DNA: TGTGCCAGCAGCTTAAGTCTAGAAGTCACTCAGCAGTTCTTC
CDR3: CASSLSLEVTQQFF
D: NA
J: TRBJ2-1
V: TRBV7-3
size: medium-sized

DNA: TGTGCCAGCACTGTACAGGGGGGAAGCTCTGGAAACACCATATATTTT
CDR3: CASTVQGGSSGNTIYF
D: TRBD1
J: TRBJ1-3
V: TRBV6-6
size: medium-sized

DNA: TGTGCCAGCAGTTCACAGGGCCGATGGACCTTC
CDR3: CASSSQGRWTF
D: NA
J: TRBJ1-2
V: TRBV28
size: many

DNA: TGCGCCAGCAGCTCGGAGGGGTTCAATCAGCCCCAGCATTTT
CDR3: CASSSEGFNQPQHF
D: NA
J: TRBJ1-5
V: TRBV5-1
size: NA

DNA: TGCAGTGGGGGGACCCTCACAGATACGCAGTATTTT
CDR3: CSGGTLTDTQYF
D: NA
J: TRBJ2-3
V: TRBV20-1
size: many

DNA: TGTGCCAGCAGTTTTGCTATAAGCACCGGGGGGGGCACAGATACGCAGTATTTT
CDR3: CASSFAISTGGGTDTQYF
D: TRBD2
J: TRBJ2-3
V: TRBV27
size: NA

DNA: TGTGCCAGCAGCTTAGGCGGGACAGGCAATTACGAGCAGTACTTC
CDR3: CASSLGGTGNYEQYF
D: TRBD1
J: TRBJ2-7
V: TRBV7-2
size: medium-sized